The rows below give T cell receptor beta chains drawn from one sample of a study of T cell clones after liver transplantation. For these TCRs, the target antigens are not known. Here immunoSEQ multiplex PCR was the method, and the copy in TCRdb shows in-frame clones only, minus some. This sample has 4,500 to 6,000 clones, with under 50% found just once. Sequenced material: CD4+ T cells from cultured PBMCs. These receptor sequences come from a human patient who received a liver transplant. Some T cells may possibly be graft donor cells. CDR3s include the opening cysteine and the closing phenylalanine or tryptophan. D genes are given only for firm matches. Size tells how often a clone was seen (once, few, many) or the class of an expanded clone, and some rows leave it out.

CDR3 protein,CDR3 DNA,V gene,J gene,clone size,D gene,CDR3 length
CASSNPGSGAYEQYF,TGTGCCAGCAGTAACCCCGGTAGCGGGGCCTACGAGCAGTACTTC,TRBV6-6,TRBJ2-7,NA,TRBD2,15
CASSFSGQLAKNIQYF,TGTGCCAGCAGCTTCTCGGGACAGTTAGCCAAAAACATTCAGTACTTC,TRBV11-1,TRBJ2-4,medium-sized,TRBD1,16
CASSPFNNLRGFF,TGTGCCAGCAGCCCCTTTAATAACCTTAGAGGTTTCTTT,TRBV9,TRBJ1-1,NA,NA,13
CASTTGQGREAFF,TGTGCCAGCACCACAGGACAGGGTCGCGAAGCTTTCTTT,TRBV2,TRBJ1-1,NA,TRBD1,13
CASSLSGAGYEQYF,TGTGCCAGCAGCTTATCAGGGGCGGGCTACGAGCAGTACTTC,TRBV7-3,TRBJ2-7,NA,NA,14
CASSYPRGARNQPQHF,TGTGCCAGCAGTTACCCGAGAGGGGCGAGGAATCAGCCCCAGCATTTT,TRBV6-6,TRBJ1-5,once,NA,16
CASSVGPGWGGKYNEQFF,TGTGCCAGCAGCGTAGGTCCAGGGTGGGGGGGGAAGTACAATGAGCAGTTCTTC,TRBV9,TRBJ2-1,NA,TRBD2,18
CASSQAWTSGASYEQYF,TGCGCCAGCAGCCAAGCGTGGACTAGCGGGGCCTCCTACGAGCAGTACTTC,TRBV4-1,TRBJ2-7,few,TRBD2,17
CASSVGSRQGYGYTF,TGTGCCAGCAGCGTAGGGAGTAGGCAGGGCTATGGCTACACCTTC,TRBV9,TRBJ1-2,NA,NA,15
CASSLFGLAGEETQYF,TGTGCCAGCAGCCTTTTTGGACTAGCGGGAGAGGAGACCCAGTACTTC,TRBV2,TRBJ2-5,few,TRBD2,16
CASSQVGTAYGYTF,TGCGCCAGCAGCCAAGTTGGGACAGCCTATGGCTACACCTTC,TRBV4-1,TRBJ1-2,few,TRBD1,14
CASSPGWIQETQYF,TGTGCCAGTAGTCCGGGGTGGATACAAGAGACCCAGTACTTC,TRBV19,TRBJ2-5,NA,NA,14
CASSSRSGTMQETQYF,TGTGCCAGCAGTTCCCGCTCCGGGACAATGCAAGAGACCCAGTACTTC,TRBV2,TRBJ2-5,NA,NA,16
CASRPPLAGERDEQFF,TGTGCCAGCAGGCCGCCCCTAGCGGGAGAGCGTGATGAGCAGTTCTTC,TRBV6-6,TRBJ2-1,NA,TRBD2,16
CASSSGLADEQYF,TGTGCCAGCAGCTCGGGACTAGCTGACGAGCAGTACTTC,TRBV7-2,TRBJ2-7,NA,TRBD2,13
CAIKIGLAAYNEQFF,TGTGCCATCAAGATCGGACTAGCGGCCTACAATGAGCAGTTCTTC,TRBV10-3,TRBJ2-1,NA,TRBD2,15
CASSLHRGGPGSKF,TGTGCCAGCAGTTTACATAGGGGGGGCCCCGGGAGTAAGTTC,TRBV27,TRBJ2-7,NA,NA,14
CASSLGSGSLNEQFF,TGTGCCAGCAGCTTGGGTAGCGGGAGCCTCAATGAGCAGTTCTTC,TRBV5-4,TRBJ2-1,NA,TRBD2,15
CASSMSGSTGELFF,TGTGCCAGTAGTATGTCGGGTAGCACCGGGGAGCTGTTTTTT,TRBV19,TRBJ2-2,NA,NA,14
CASSLPVNPETQYF,TGTGCCAGCAGCTTACCCGTAAACCCAGAGACCCAGTACTTC,TRBV7-2,TRBJ2-5,NA,NA,14
CASSLSGRRYEQFF,TGTGCCAGCAGTTTATCCGGGAGGAGGTATGAGCAGTTCTTC,TRBV28,TRBJ2-1,NA,TRBD2,14
CASSFNGQGGGYTF,TGTGCCAGCAGCTTCAACGGACAGGGAGGAGGCTACACCTTC,TRBV7-2,TRBJ1-2,medium-sized,TRBD1,14
CASSPSVMGEKLFF,TGTGCCAGCAGCCCCTCCGTCATGGGTGAAAAACTGTTTTTT,TRBV2,TRBJ1-4,NA,NA,14
CASSPRRFDTEAFF,TGCGCCAGCAGCCCCCGAAGGTTCGACACTGAAGCTTTCTTT,TRBV5-1,TRBJ1-1,NA,NA,14